This T cell receptor beta chain was sequenced in a study of shared T cell receptors in the human thymus. Generated by immunoSEQ multiplex PCR, the TCRdb table keeps only in-frame clones and is missing some. The table shows about 380,000 clones, with around 95% occurring only once. The TCR originated in a human donor. The sequenced material came from thymocytes.

CDR3 protein: CSVTGFWGTDTQYF. The DNA of the CDR3 is TGCAGCGTTACAGGGTTTTGGGGCACAGATACGCAGTATTTT. The chain recombines TRBV29-1 with TRBJ2-3, with a tentative D call TRBD1 (6 bases). The V and J ends lost 5 bases and 1 base respectively, with 13 bases between them. The germline gives CDR1 SQVTM, CDR2 ANQGSEA. The CDR3 has 14 residues.